This passage covers 7 T cell receptor beta chains from one sample sequenced in a study of blood T cell repertoires in COVID-19. Sequencing was performed with immunoSEQ multiplex PCR; in TCRdb, only in-frame clones are kept and a portion is missing. Seen here are just over 60,000 clones, approximately 79% observed once, and the top ten hold roughly 20%. The sample comprised peripheral blood. The receptors were gathered from a woman of 80 years or more with active or convalescent COVID-19.

This clone has a count of ten or more. The chain joins TRBV7-9 to TRBJ1-1, with D possibly being TRBD1 (6 bases). V shed 4 bases and J shed 5 bases, with 14 bases lying between them. CDR3 size: 14 residues. Germline values: CDR1 SEHNR, CDR2 FQNEAQ (reference sequence). CDR3 nucleotide sequence: TGTGCCAGCAGCTGGGGGCAGGGTGAGACTGAAGCTTTCTTT. The encoded protein is CASSWGQGETEAFF.

In DNA, the CDR3 is TGCGCCAGCAGCCTGGGGGCACCCGGGGAGCTGTTTTTT. Its translation: CASSLGAPGELFF. The chain carries TRBV5-1 and TRBJ2-2, with D possibly being TRBD1 (6 bases). This CDR3 is 13 amino acids long. V was cut by 4 bases and J by 6 bases, with 10 bases left in between. The germline CDR1 and CDR2 sequences are SGHRS and YFSETQ.

This clone was seen only once. The V and J genes are TRBV5-5 and TRBJ2-3, with 9 bases identical to TRBD2. Trimming at V came to 1 base and at J to 7 bases, leaving 7 bases not matched to a gene. Per germline, CDR1 SGHKS and CDR2 YYEKEE (reference sequence). The CDR3 is 15 residues long. The CDR3 region has the DNA TGTGCCAGCAGCTTGTTAAGCGGGGGGACCAATACGCAGTATTTT. Translated, it gives CASSLLSGGTNTQYF.

CDR3 loop: CASSLTGSSNEKLFF. Here the CDR3 DNA reads TGCGCCAGCAGCTTGACAGGGTCGTCTAATGAAAAACTGTTTTTT. V usage is TRBV5-1 and J usage is TRBJ1-4; D may be TRBD1 (6 bases). CDR3 length equals 15 residues. The germline V gene has CDR1 SGHRS and CDR2 YFSETQ. The V and J ends lost 1 base and 3 bases respectively, with 10 bases between them.

CDR3 sequence reads: CASSLGQGITGELFF. The CDR3 coding sequence is TGCGCCAGCAGCCTGGGGCAGGGAATCACCGGGGAGCTGTTTTTT. V usage is TRBV5-1 and J usage is TRBJ2-2, with D possibly TRBD1 on 5 matching bases. The CDR3 is made up of 15 amino acids. CDR1 is SGHRS and CDR2 is YFSETQ in the germline V gene. Trimming pared 4 bases from V and 4 bases from J, leaving 14 bases between.

V gene TRBV6-5 combines with J gene TRBJ1-1; D gene uncertain. V shed 6 bases and J shed 1 base, with 15 bases lying between them. The CDR3 runs 15 residues. Germline V gene lookup returns CDR1 MNHEY and CDR2 SVGAGI. Here the CDR3 DNA reads TGTGCCAGCAGAACTCCTGAGACGGGGAACACTGAAGCTTTCTTT. Translation: CASRTPETGNTEAFF.

This sequence joins TRBV25-1 and TRBJ1-5, with 7 bases fitting TRBD1. Per the germline V gene, CDR1 is MGHDK and CDR2 is SYGVNS. V shed 6 bases and J 1 base; nucleotides not matched to a gene: 9. This CDR3 spans 16 amino acids. The CDR3 nucleotides read TGTGCCAGCAGCAAAGGGGGCGGGGTGAGCAATCAGCCCCAGCATTTT. Amino acids: CASSKGGGVSNQPQHF.